The 8 T cell receptor beta chains reported below all come from one sample, sequenced in a study of T cells in Graves' hyperthyroidism and ophthalmopathy. TCR beta CDR3 sequences were amplified from RNA transcripts. TCR CDR3 regions were first amplified by RT-PCR with HTBI primers. Via MiXCR, TCRdb re-called the multiplex PCR reads, giving one row per CDR3 protein. The sample holds 700,000 or so distinct CDR3 sequences, about 15% seen once. The sequenced material came from blood. Receptor source: a woman between 50 and 59 years old with Graves' ophthalmopathy.

This clonotype has a count of ten or more. CDR3 region: CASSFGPTEQFF. CDR3 nucleotides: TGTGCCAGCAGTTTTGGGCCTACGGAGCAGTTCTTC. The V call is TRBV12-3 or TRBV12-4, the J call TRBJ2-1, with D unresolved. This CDR3 region has 12 residues. V gave up 3 bases and J gave up 10 bases, with 10 bases separating them.

This clonotype came up many times. The chain carries TRBV20-1 and TRBJ1-1, with D unresolved. In germline, CDR1 is DFQATT, CDR2 SNEGSKA (reference sequence). Trimming removed 4 bases from V and 1 base from J, with 10 bases in between. The CDR3 length is 13 residues. The CDR3 loop reads CSAKGGWNTEAFF. In DNA, the CDR3 is TGCAGTGCTAAGGGCGGCTGGAACACTGAAGCTTTCTTT.

This clonotype was counted ten times or more. This chain links TRBV28 with TRBJ2-5, with D hard to call. The V gene lost 5 bases and the J gene lost 2 bases, with 9 bases spanning the gap. The CDR3 contains 13 residues. Germline lookup yields CDR1 MDHEN and CDR2 SYDVKM. The CDR3 bases are TGTGCCAGCAGTGTAGAACGGCAAGAGACCCAGTACTTC. Residues: CASSVERQETQYF.

This clonotype was picked up many times. The chain employs TRBV18 and TRBJ2-7; 7 bases align to TRBD1. The CDR3 is 15 residues long. Germline values: CDR1 KGHSH, CDR2 LQKENI. V dropped 1 base and J dropped 4; count of bases not matched to a gene: 7. This chain's CDR3 is CASSPLRTGSYEQYF. The CDR3 bases are TGTGCCAGCTCACCACTTAGGACAGGCTCGTACGAGCAGTACTTC.

At least ten counts were recorded for this clonotype. V and J are TRBV29-1 and TRBJ2-3; D perhaps matches TRBD2 (6 bases). The V end was cut by 6 bases, the J end by 0 bases, with 13 bases between. Germline CDR1 SQVTM, CDR2 ANQGSEA. This CDR3 is 14 amino acids long. This CDR3 is CSVGGLDSTDTQYF. The CDR3 DNA follows: TGCAGCGTGGGGGGACTCGATAGCACAGATACGCAGTATTTT.

This clonotype was detected ten times or more. The rearrangement uses TRBV6-2 or TRBV6-3 and TRBJ2-4; D possibly matches TRBD1 or TRBD2 (7 bases each). This CDR3 region has 19 residues. Germline assignment: CDR1 MNHEY and CDR2 SVGEGT. Trimming removed 6 bases at V and 3 bases at J, with 27 bases between. The CDR3 region is CASRLDGGSLRGGKNIQYF. The CDR3 coding sequence is TGTGCCAGCAGACTAGACGGCGGGAGCCTCAGGGGGGGCAAAAACATTCAGTACTTC.

A few counts support this clonotype. J is TRBJ1-3 and V is TRBV6-1; no firm D call. Germline V gives CDR1 MNHNS, CDR2 SASEGT. CDR3 size: 11 residues. Trimming removed 8 bases at V and 6 bases at J, with 8 bases between. The CDR3 loop is CASRDPNTIYF. The CDR3 nucleotides read TGTGCCAGCCGAGACCCAAACACCATATATTTT.

On this clonotype: Mismatch with germline at one junction end may stem from a read error. V is TRBV24-1 and J is TRBJ2-1; 12 positions match TRBD2. Germline V CDR1 and CDR2: KGHDR, SFDVKD. This CDR3 contains 20 residues. Written as DNA, the CDR3 is TGTGCCACCAATGATGATCTAGCGGGAGGGCCCCAGGGCAGCTACAATGAGCAGTTCTTC. Its translation is CATNDDLAGGPQGSYNEQFF.